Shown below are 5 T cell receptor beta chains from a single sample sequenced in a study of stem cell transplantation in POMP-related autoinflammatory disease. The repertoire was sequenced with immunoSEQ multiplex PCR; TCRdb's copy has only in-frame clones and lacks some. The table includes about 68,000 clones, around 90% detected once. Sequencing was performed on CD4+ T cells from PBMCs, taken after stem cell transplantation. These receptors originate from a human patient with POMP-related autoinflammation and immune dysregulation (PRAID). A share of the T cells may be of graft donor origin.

For the CDR3, the DNA is TGTGCCAGCTCACCTTTCGGGACGGCCTATGGCTACACCTTC. Its translation is CASSPFGTAYGYTF. This chain uses TRBV18 with TRBJ1-2; TRBD1 is a possible D gene (5 bases). Germline V gene lookup returns CDR1 KGHSH and CDR2 LQKENI. Trimming stripped 3 bases from V and 4 bases from J, with 12 bases between. CDR3 length equals 14 residues. The full variable domain, its missing parts supplied by reference TRBV18 and TRBJ1-2, is NAGVMQNPRHLVRRRGQEARLRCSPMKGHSHVYWYRQLPEEGLKFMVYLQKENIIDESGMPKERFSAEFPKEGPSILRIQQVVRGDSAAYFCASSPFGTAYGYTFGSGTRLTVV.

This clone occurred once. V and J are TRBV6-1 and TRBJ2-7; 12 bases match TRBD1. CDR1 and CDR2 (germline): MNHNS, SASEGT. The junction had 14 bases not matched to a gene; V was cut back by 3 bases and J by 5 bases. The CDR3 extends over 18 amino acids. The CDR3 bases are TGTGCCAGCAGTGACCTCGGGACAGGGGGCGCGGGGGACAACGAGCAGTACTTC. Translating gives CASSDLGTGGAGDNEQYF.

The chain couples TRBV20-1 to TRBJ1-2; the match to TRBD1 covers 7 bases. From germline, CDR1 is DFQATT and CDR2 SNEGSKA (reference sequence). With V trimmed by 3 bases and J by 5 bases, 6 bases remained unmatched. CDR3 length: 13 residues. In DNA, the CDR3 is TGCAGTGCTAGTTCCGGGACAGCTTATGGCTACACCTTC. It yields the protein CSASSGTAYGYTF.

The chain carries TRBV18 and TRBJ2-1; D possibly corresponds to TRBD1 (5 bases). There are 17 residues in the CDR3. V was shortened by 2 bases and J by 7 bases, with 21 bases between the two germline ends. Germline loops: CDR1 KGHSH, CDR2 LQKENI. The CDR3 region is CASSPLVGATGVNEQFF. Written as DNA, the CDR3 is TGTGCCAGCTCACCATTAGTTGGGGCCACCGGTGTGAATGAGCAGTTCTTC.

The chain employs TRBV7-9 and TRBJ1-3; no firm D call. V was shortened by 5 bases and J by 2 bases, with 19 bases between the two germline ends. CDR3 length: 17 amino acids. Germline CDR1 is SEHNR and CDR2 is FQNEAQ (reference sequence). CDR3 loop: CASSQHLEVPAGNTIYF. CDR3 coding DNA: TGTGCCAGCAGCCAGCACCTGGAAGTGCCGGCTGGAAACACCATATATTTT.